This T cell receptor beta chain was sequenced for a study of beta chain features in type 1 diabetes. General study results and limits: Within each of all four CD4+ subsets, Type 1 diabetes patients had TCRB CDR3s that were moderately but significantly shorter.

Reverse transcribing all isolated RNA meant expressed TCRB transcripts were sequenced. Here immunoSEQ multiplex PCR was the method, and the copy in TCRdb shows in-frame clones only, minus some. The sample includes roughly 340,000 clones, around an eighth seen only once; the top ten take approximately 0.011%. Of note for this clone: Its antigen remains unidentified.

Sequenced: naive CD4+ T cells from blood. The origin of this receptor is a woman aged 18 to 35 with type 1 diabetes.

CDR3 sequence reads: CASSVNTEAFF. The CDR3 nucleotides read TGTGCCAGTAGCGTGAACACTGAAGCTTTCTTT. The chain carries TRBV19 and TRBJ1-1, with no clear D. The CDR3 length is 11 residues. In germline, CDR1 is LNHDA, CDR2 SQIVND (reference sequence). V was cut by 6 bases and J by 0 bases, with 2 bases left in between.